This passage covers 29 T cell receptor beta chains from one sample sequenced in a study of shared clonotypes between healthy human individuals. Sequenced by immunoSEQ multiplex PCR; TCRdb stores in-frame clones only, minus some. Of around 1,000,000 clones in the sample, approximately 80% are singletons; the top ten hold approximately 0.9%. The sequencing input was memory CD4+ T cells from PBMCs. Stated subset: CD45RA-negative fraction. The receptors shown here come from a man between 18 and 29 years old in good health. Some clones in this sample may be carry-over from other donors' samples.

This clone was observed a single time. The junction and the germline gene differ at one end; a read error may be behind it. This rearrangement joins TRBV6-5 to TRBJ2-7; D is perhaps TRBD1 (5 bases). This CDR3 is built from 13 residues. The germline V gene has CDR1 MNHEY and CDR2 SVGAGI. CDR3 sequence reads: CAISEPTVYEQYF. The CDR3 DNA reads as TGTGCCATCAGTGAACCGACAGTGTACGAGCAGTACTTC.

V and J are TRBV9 and TRBJ2-7; no clear D gene. The CDR3 is 13 amino acids. Germline-derived CDR1 and CDR2 are SGDLS and YYNGEE. The V end lost 0 bases, the J end lost 5 bases, and 9 bases lay between the germline ends. CDR3 sequence: CASSVGPPDEQYF. The DNA for the CDR3 is TGTGCCAGCAGCGTAGGTCCCCCCGACGAGCAGTACTTC.

The rearrangement links TRBV5-1 to TRBJ2-3; D possibly corresponds to TRBD1 (6 bases). Trimming left V 0 bases short and J 7 bases short, with 12 bases between. The germline V gene has CDR1 SGHRS and CDR2 YFSETQ. The CDR3 extends over 14 amino acids. The CDR3 reads CASSLGGPGYTQYF. CDR3 bases: TGCGCCAGCAGCTTGGGGGGGCCCGGCTATACGCAGTATTTT.

V and J are TRBV7-8 and TRBJ1-5; D perhaps matches TRBD1 (6 bases). The CDR3 sequence is 16 residues long. Germline assignment: CDR1 SGHVS and CDR2 FQNEAQ. Trimming stripped 4 bases from V and 4 bases from J, with 17 bases between. The DNA of the CDR3 is TGTGCCAGCAGCTCCGAACGGGCAGGGGCAAATCAGCCCCAGCATTTT. Translated, it gives CASSSERAGANQPQHF.

The chain has TRBV11-2 and TRBJ2-2; the match to TRBD2 covers 7 bases. The J segment lost 2 bases and the V segment lost 5 bases, leaving 11 bases of the junction unmatched. CDR1 SGHAT and CDR2 FQNNGV come from the germline V gene. CDR3 length: 17 residues. The CDR3 DNA sequence: TGTGCCAGCAGCCCGCGAGGGGCTAGCGGAAACACCGGGGAGCTGTTTTTT. Its translation: CASSPRGASGNTGELFF.

The rearrangement uses TRBV5-1 and TRBJ1-1; tentatively, D is TRBD1 (5 bases). CDR3 length: 15 amino acids. Trimming took off 0 bases at V and 4 bases at J, with 13 bases between the two ends. The germline gives CDR1 SGHRS, CDR2 YFSETQ. CDR3 in DNA: TGCGCCAGCAGCTTGGACGGGCGGGGGAGCACTGAAGCTTTCTTT. This sequence encodes CASSLDGRGSTEAFF.

The V gene is TRBV6-1, the J gene TRBJ2-1; 14 bases are shared with TRBD2. This CDR3 contains 16 residues. The germline V gene encodes CDR1 MNHNS and CDR2 SASEGT. With 1 base clipped from V and 10 bases from J, the junction kept 6 bases outside the gene matches. DNA for the CDR3: TGTGCCAGCAGTGAAGGGGGACTAGCGGGAGTACAGGAGCAGTTCTTC. Translating it yields CASSEGGLAGVQEQFF.

The chain uses TRBV5-1 and TRBJ2-5; D ambiguous. Per germline, CDR1 SGHRS and CDR2 YFSETQ. V lost 0 bases and J 3 bases, leaving 9 bases between the germline ends. The CDR3 is made up of 14 amino acids. CDR3 residues: CASSLVAAEETQYF. CDR3 DNA: TGCGCCAGCAGCTTGGTGGCAGCTGAAGAGACCCAGTACTTC.

The chain joins TRBV7-2 to TRBJ1-2; D remains unclear. Between the trimmed V and J ends, which lost 6 bases and 0 bases, there was a span of 17 bases. The CDR3 has 16 residues. Germline values: CDR1 SGHTA, CDR2 FQGNSA. The chain's CDR3 is CASRPMGGGTNYGYTF. CDR3 nucleotide sequence: TGTGCCAGCAGGCCGATGGGTGGAGGAACTAACTATGGCTACACCTTC.

The V gene is TRBV18, the J gene TRBJ2-3, with D unclear. CDR1 KGHSH and CDR2 LQKENI come from the germline V gene. The CDR3 runs 14 residues. V lost 3 bases, J lost 0 bases, and 7 bases lay in between. The CDR3 loop is CASSPQLSTDTQYF. The DNA of the CDR3 is TGTGCCAGCTCACCCCAGCTTAGCACAGATACGCAGTATTTT. Full variable domain (outside the CDR3, taken from reference TRBV18 and TRBJ2-3): NAGVMQNPRHLVRRRGQEARLRCSPMKGHSHVYWYRQLPEEGLKFMVYLQKENIIDESGMPKERFSAEFPKEGPSILRIQQVVRGDSAAYFCASSPQLSTDTQYFGPGTRLTVL.

The chain recombines TRBV25-1 with TRBJ1-2; D gene ambiguous. The length of the CDR3 is 14 residues. Looked up from germline, CDR1 is MGHDK and CDR2 is SYGVNS. V lost 6 bases, J lost 0 bases, and 11 bases lay in between. As DNA, the CDR3 is TGTGCCAGCAGATGGACGAACACTAACTATGGCTACACCTTC. It yields the protein CASRWTNTNYGYTF.

The chain is built from TRBV18 and TRBJ1-4; D is ambiguous. The CDR3 has 14 amino acids. CDR1 is KGHSH, CDR2 LQKENI, per germline. Trimming shortened V by 3 bases and J by 5 bases, and 10 bases separated the two germline ends. CDR3 nucleotide sequence: TGTGCCAGCTCACCGGCGCGGAACAATGAAAAACTGTTTTTT. Translated, it gives CASSPARNNEKLFF.

Details on this clone: Other DNA sequences in the same sample also yield this CDR3. This chain links TRBV5-1 with TRBJ2-1, with D perhaps assigned TRBD1 or TRBD2 (5 bases each). The CDR3 has 18 residues. V was shortened by 0 bases and J by 7 bases, with 23 bases between the two germline ends. CDR1 and CDR2 (germline): SGHRS, YFSETQ. The CDR3 DNA follows: TGCGCCAGCAGCTTGGCCCAGGGTAGCCCGCAGGGAGTGAATGAGCAGTTCTTC. It translates to CASSLAQGSPQGVNEQFF.

This clone was seen at least ten times. The chain couples TRBV7-2 to TRBJ1-3; D not resolved. V was shortened by 2 bases and J by 4 bases, with 6 bases between the two germline ends. The CDR3 covers 13 residues. Germline CDR1 reads SGHTA; CDR2 reads FQGNSA. The CDR3 is CASSLSQGNTIYF. In nucleotides, the CDR3 is TGTGCCAGCAGCTTATCACAGGGAAACACCATATATTTT.

Worth noting for this clone: It is likely a read error: a sequence one base away is far more abundant. The chain couples TRBV6-5 to TRBJ2-2; tentatively, D is TRBD1 or TRBD2 (5 bases each). The CDR3 spans 14 residues. Per germline, CDR1 MNHEY and CDR2 SVGAGI. This CDR3 reads CACRSGTDTGELFF. CDR3 nucleotide sequence: TGTGCCTGCAGGTCAGGGACGGACACCGGGGAGCTGTTTTTT.

The V call is TRBV10-3, the J call TRBJ1-4; no reliable D call. Germline-derived CDR1 and CDR2 are ENHRY and SYGVKD. Trimming cost V 0 bases and J 5 bases, with 10 bases left between them. This CDR3 spans 15 amino acids. The CDR3 loop reads CAISESGRTNEKLFF. The DNA of the CDR3 is TGTGCCATCAGTGAGTCAGGCCGGACCAATGAAAAACTGTTTTTT.

The chain couples TRBV28 to TRBJ2-7; the D call may be TRBD1 or TRBD2 (5 bases each). V lost 5 bases and J lost 2, with 19 bases in between. The CDR3 totals 16 residues. The germline gives CDR1 MDHEN, CDR2 SYDVKM. CDR3 protein: CASSVVNGEGPYEQYF. CDR3 in DNA: TGTGCCAGCAGTGTTGTAAACGGAGAGGGACCCTACGAGCAGTACTTC.

The J gene is TRBJ2-1, the V gene TRBV10-3; 10 nucleotides align to TRBD2. Germline CDR1 reads ENHRY; CDR2 reads SYGVKD. The length of the CDR3 is 15 residues. Trimming took 4 bases from V and 8 from J; bases not matched to a gene: 8. The CDR3 DNA reads as TGTGCCATCAGTGCCCAGCGGGAGGGCGTCCATGAGCAGTTCTTC. Translated, it gives CAISAQREGVHEQFF.

The V gene is TRBV7-9, the J gene TRBJ2-3; D gene uncertain. The V gene's germline CDR1 is SEHNR and CDR2 FQNEAQ (reference sequence). V lost 1 base and J lost 10, with 9 bases in between. The CDR3 loop spans 12 amino acids. Here the CDR3 DNA reads TGTGCCAGCAGCTTAGAATCAACGGCGCAGTATTTT. Translation: CASSLESTAQYF.

The chain employs TRBV6-1 and TRBJ2-5, with TRBD2 matching 7 bases. The junction had 10 bases not matched to a gene; V was cut back by 4 bases and J by 2 bases. This CDR3 contains 16 residues. Germline V gene sequence: CDR1 MNHNS, CDR2 SASEGT. Here the CDR3 reads CASSVRRLAVQETQYF. CDR3 DNA: TGTGCCAGCAGTGTCCGTCGGCTAGCGGTACAAGAGACCCAGTACTTC.

This clone was detected ten times or more. The chain combines TRBV5-1 with TRBJ2-7, with 10 bases that match TRBD1. Trimming took 4 bases from V and 6 from J; bases not matched to a gene: 10. The germline CDR1 and CDR2 sequences are SGHRS and YFSETQ. The CDR3 spans 15 residues. CDR3 region: CASSGAGTGDTEQYF. As DNA, the CDR3 is TGCGCCAGCAGCGGCGCCGGGACAGGGGACACCGAGCAGTACTTC.

This clone turned up a few times. This chain joins TRBV19 and TRBJ2-3; D is perhaps TRBD2 (6 bases). V lost 5 bases and J 1 base, leaving 13 bases between the germline ends. CDR1 is LNHDA and CDR2 is SQIVND in the germline V gene (reference sequence). The CDR3 covers 15 residues. The CDR3 nucleotides are TGTGCCAGTAGTCCGCGGGGTAGCGGCACAGATACGCAGTATTTT. Its protein product is CASSPRGSGTDTQYF.

A remark on this clone: The same CDR3 also results from other DNA sequences found in this sample. The chain recombines TRBV6-6 with TRBJ2-7; D call uncertain. V was cut by 0 bases and J by 3 bases, with 6 bases left in between. This CDR3 region has 13 residues. The germline CDR1 and CDR2 sequences are MNHNY and SVGAGI (reference sequence). In nucleotides, the CDR3 is TGTGCCAGCAGTTACTCGGGCAGCTACGAGCAGTACTTC. Its translation is CASSYSGSYEQYF.

The rearrangement links TRBV7-3 to TRBJ2-7, with D perhaps matching TRBD1 (5 bases). Germline V gene data show CDR1 as SGHTA and CDR2 as FQGTGA. Deletions cut 4 bases from V and 3 bases from J, with 10 bases between. CDR3 length: 13 amino acids. The CDR3 DNA follows: TGTGCCAGCAGCTCGTCAGGGAACTACGAGCAGTACTTC. It encodes CASSSSGNYEQYF.

The gene calls are TRBV5-4 and TRBJ1-2; D is ambiguous. Trimming shortened V by 4 bases and J by 5 bases, and 21 bases separated the two germline ends. There are 16 residues in the CDR3. Looked up from germline, CDR1 is SGHNT and CDR2 is YYREEE (reference sequence). The CDR3 nucleotides are TGTGCCAGCAGCCAAATAATGGGCCGGGGAGGGTATGGCTACACCTTC. Its translation: CASSQIMGRGGYGYTF.

The V and J genes are TRBV19 and TRBJ2-3, with D tentatively TRBD2 (5 bases). V was shortened by 5 bases and J by 1 base, with 10 bases between the two germline ends. Germline-derived CDR1 and CDR2 are LNHDA and SQIVND (reference sequence). The CDR3 length is 14 residues. The CDR3 bases are TGTGCCAGTAGTCTGGGTAGCGGCACAGATACGCAGTATTTT. Amino acids: CASSLGSGTDTQYF.

The V and J genes are TRBV5-1 and TRBJ2-2, with TRBD2 matching 10 bases. J lost 5 bases, V lost 5 bases, and 12 bases had no gene match. CDR3 length: 17 residues. The V gene's germline CDR1 is SGHRS and CDR2 YFSETQ. The CDR3 region has the DNA TGCGCCAGCAGTCCCCGAGCTAGCGGGAGTTATACCGGGGAGCTGTTTTTT. Translated: CASSPRASGSYTGELFF.

The chain joins TRBV28 to TRBJ1-1; the match to TRBD1 covers 9 bases. With V trimmed by 7 bases and J by 5 bases, 8 bases remained unmatched. Germline CDR1 reads MDHEN; CDR2 reads SYDVKM. The CDR3 runs 14 residues. The CDR3 spells CASILGTGYTEAFF. CDR3 bases: TGTGCCAGCATCCTCGGGACAGGGTATACTGAAGCTTTCTTT.

This clone was picked up a small number of times. V gene TRBV2 combines with J gene TRBJ2-6; 8 positions agree with TRBD1. Germline assignment: CDR1 SNHLY and CDR2 FYNNEI. The ends lost 1 base at V and 4 bases at J; junction bases unmatched: 12. There are 19 residues in the CDR3. The CDR3 is CASSEGRGQGSSGANVLTF. The CDR3 DNA sequence: TGTGCCAGCAGTGAAGGACGAGGACAGGGAAGCTCCGGGGCCAACGTCCTGACTTTC.